This TCR beta chain was found in a study of blood T cells in healthy people across ages. Study-level findings and limits: Expanded clonotype changes were possibly confounded by unknown donor CMV status. The recorded TCR beta diversity per million T cells decreased in a roughly linear manner with age. Relative to aged donors, long-lived donors carried more naive CD4+ cells and displayed higher diversity. Unsorted PBMCs prevented conclusive naive versus antigen-experienced comparison.

The CDR3 has 18 amino acids. V lost 3 bases to trimming and J lost 1 base, with 20 bases between them. Germline CDR1 is SGHNT and CDR2 is YYREEE (reference sequence). The table lists this clonotype with a few counts. Its cognate antigen is unknown. The use of a sample-barcoded 5' primer and a J-beta primer mix characterized a second PCR of 7 to 11 cycles. TCRdb reprocessed the 5' RACE reads via MiXCR and lists one record per CDR3 protein. The repertoire holds over 600,000 distinct CDR3 sequences, with around two fifths as singletons. Sequencing was carried out using blood. The sequence came from a man older than 75 in good health. The V call is TRBV5-4, the J call TRBJ2-1; maybe TRBD2 (6 bases). The CDR3 DNA reads as TGTGCCAGCAGCTCCCCAGGCCCCCGTGGGGGGTCCTACAATGAGCAGTTCTTC. Amino acid sequence: CASSSPGPRGGSYNEQFF.